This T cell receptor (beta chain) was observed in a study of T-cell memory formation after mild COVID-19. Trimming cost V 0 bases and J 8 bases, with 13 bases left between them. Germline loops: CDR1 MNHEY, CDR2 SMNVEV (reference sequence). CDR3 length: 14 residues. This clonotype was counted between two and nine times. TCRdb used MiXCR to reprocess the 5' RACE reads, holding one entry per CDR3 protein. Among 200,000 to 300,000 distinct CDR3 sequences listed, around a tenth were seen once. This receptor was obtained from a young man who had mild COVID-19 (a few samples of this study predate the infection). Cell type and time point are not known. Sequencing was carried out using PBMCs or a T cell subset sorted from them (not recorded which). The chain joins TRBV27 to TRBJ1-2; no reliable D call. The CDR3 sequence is CASSLSRGEWGYTF. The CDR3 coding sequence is TGTGCCAGCAGTTTATCCCGCGGTGAATGGGGCTACACCTTC.